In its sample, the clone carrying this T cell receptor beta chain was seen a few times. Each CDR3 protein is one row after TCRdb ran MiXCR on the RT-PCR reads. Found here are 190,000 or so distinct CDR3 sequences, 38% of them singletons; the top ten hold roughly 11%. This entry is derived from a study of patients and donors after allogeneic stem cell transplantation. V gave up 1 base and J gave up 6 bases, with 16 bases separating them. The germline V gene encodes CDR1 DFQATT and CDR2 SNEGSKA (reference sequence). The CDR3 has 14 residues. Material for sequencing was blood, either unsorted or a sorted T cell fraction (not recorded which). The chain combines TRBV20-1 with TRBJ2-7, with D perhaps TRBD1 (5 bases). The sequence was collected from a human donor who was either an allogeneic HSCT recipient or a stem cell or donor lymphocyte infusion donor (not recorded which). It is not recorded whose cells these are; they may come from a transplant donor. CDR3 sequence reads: CSARGTFRGSEQYF. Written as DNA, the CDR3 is TGCAGTGCTAGAGGGACGTTTAGGGGATCCGAGCAGTACTTC.